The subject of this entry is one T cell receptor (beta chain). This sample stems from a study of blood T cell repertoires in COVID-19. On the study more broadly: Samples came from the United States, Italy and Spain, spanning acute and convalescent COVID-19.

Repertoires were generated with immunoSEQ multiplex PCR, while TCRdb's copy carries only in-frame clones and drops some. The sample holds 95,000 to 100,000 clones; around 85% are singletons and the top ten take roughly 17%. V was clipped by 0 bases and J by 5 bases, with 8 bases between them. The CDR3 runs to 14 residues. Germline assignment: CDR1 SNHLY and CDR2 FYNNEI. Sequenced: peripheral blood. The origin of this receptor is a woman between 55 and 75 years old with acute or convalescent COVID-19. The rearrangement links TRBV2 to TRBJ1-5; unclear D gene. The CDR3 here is CASSEAGRDQPQHF. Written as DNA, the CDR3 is TGTGCCAGCAGTGAAGCGGGGAGGGATCAGCCCCAGCATTTT.